The clone carrying this TCR beta chain was detected only a few times. Its antigen remains unknown. The record originates from a study of response to subunit inactivated influenza vaccine. Study outcomes and limitations: Authors suggested each seasonal influenza vaccination recruits few new T cells.

Looked up from germline, CDR1 is LGHNA and CDR2 is YSLEER. This CDR3 spans 15 amino acids. Trimming shortened V by 8 bases and J by 2 bases, and 18 bases separated the two germline ends. Each CDR3 protein gets one entry after TCRdb re-called the RT-PCR reads with MiXCR. The data show hundreds of thousands of distinct CDR3 sequences, 15% to 20% seen once. This clonotype originated in a man aged 45 to 70 who received an inactivated influenza vaccine. Specimen: CD4+ T cells sorted from PBMCs, collected less than 30 months after vaccination. The genes are TRBV4-3 and TRBJ1-2, with D possibly TRBD1 on 6 matching bases. Here the CDR3 DNA reads TGCGCCAGCGCTCGACAGGCCTCGGGGAACTATGGCTACACCTTC. Protein product: CASARQASGNYGYTF.